This T cell receptor beta chain is drawn from a study of CD8 T cells in ankylosing spondylitis. This clonotype came up many times. What it recognizes is unknown. V trimming: 6 bases; J trimming: 4 bases; junction bases outside the gene matches: 8. This CDR3 region has 14 residues. Germline CDR1 is DFQATT and CDR2 is SNEGSKA (reference sequence). Study-wide points: Matched ankylosing spondylitis synovial fluid reportedly showed significant enrichment of disease-linked clones.

Library preparation for TCR beta used quantitative 5'-RACE with molecular barcodes. In TCRdb, the 5' RACE reads were re-called with MiXCR into one record per CDR3 protein. The repertoire has 300,000 to 350,000 distinct CDR3 sequences, around 10% of them found once; the top ten carry roughly 9.1%. This clonotype was obtained from a female donor with ankylosing spondylitis or in good health (not recorded which). The chain links TRBV20-1 to TRBJ2-1, with 8 bases fitting TRBD2. The sequenced material came from blood, either unsorted or a sorted T cell fraction (not recorded which). The CDR3 DNA is TGCAGTGCCAGACGGCCTAGCGGGTACAATGAGCAGTTCTTC. This encodes CSARRPSGYNEQFF.